This TCR beta chain derives from a study of T-cell reconstitution after alpha-beta-depleted transplantation in children. Trimming took off 4 bases at V and 2 bases at J, with 8 bases between the two ends. CDR3 length equals 12 residues. Per germline, CDR1 SQVTM and CDR2 ANQGSEA. During its preparation, the TCRbeta library received unique molecular identifiers. In TCRdb, the PCR reads were re-called with MiXCR into one record per CDR3 protein. The data contain about 410,000 distinct CDR3 sequences, just over 20% of them seen just once; the ten biggest clones take up less than 4.5%. Specimen: PBMCs from the stem cell graft donor, collected from the stem cell graft. The V gene is TRBV29-1, the J gene TRBJ2-5, with no clear D. This TCR was recovered from a human donor who donated a stem cell graft to a child with acute myeloid leukemia. The CDR3 is CSVAYSQETQYF. CDR3 in DNA: TGCAGCGTTGCTTACAGTCAAGAGACCCAGTACTTC.